A selection of T cell receptor beta chains follows, all from one sample in a study of CD8+CD57+ T cells in acquired aplastic anemia. TCRdb re-called the reads through MiXCR, storing one row per CDR3 protein. The sample contains 400,000 to 450,000 distinct CDR3 sequences, under 80% of which appear only once. The sample consisted of sorted CD4+, CD8+, or CD8+CD57+ T cells (not recorded which) from PBMCs. The receptors stem from a human donor in good health, serving as a control. Each CDR3 is given without its conserved first and last residue. The order of the fields is J gene, V gene, CDR3 protein.

TRBJ2-5,TRBV19,ASSPPRQGLVETQY
TRBJ1-5,TRBV13,ASSRRDDNQPQH
TRBJ1-2,TRBV12-3/TRBV12-4,ATSHIGFGYT
TRBJ2-7,TRBV7-2,ASSPRTGDEQY
TRBJ1-6,TRBV5-1,ASSVGQGRGSPHH
TRBJ1-5,TRBV7-2,ASSLQGTPMEQH
TRBJ1-1,TRBV2,ASSDVSRNTEAF
TRBJ1-4,TRBV13,ASSLGDGGGEKLF
TRBJ1-3,TRBV19,ASTLDRGGENTIY
TRBJ1-2,TRBV4-2,ASSQDRGREGGYGYT
TRBJ2-3,TRBV24-1,ATSDTTSGRAYTDTQY
TRBJ1-2,TRBV30,ASPDKNYGYT
TRBJ1-2,TRBV5-1,ASSHQQSDYGYT
TRBJ2-1,TRBV2,ASRGLAGRNEQF
TRBJ2-3,TRBV6-5,ARRVRGGPDTQY
TRBJ2-7,TRBV9,ASSVRDRGPYEQY
TRBJ2-1,TRBV11-2,ASSRTTMTSYNEQF
TRBJ2-3,TRBV9,ASSGHPGLAA
TRBJ1-2,TRBV20-1,SARGCRNYGYT
TRBJ2-2,TRBV5-1,ASSLSAGAGAGELF
TRBJ1-4,TRBV20-1,SASRSSEKLF
TRBJ2-5,TRBV9,ASSVGQRQETQSQY
TRBJ2-3,TRBV15,ASSVEQVDTQY
TRBJ2-5,TRBV5-6,ASSIRGGYGETQY
TRBJ2-2,TRBV9,ASSGGGTGELF
TRBJ1-5,TRBV5-1,ASSFSVAGSNQPQH
TRBJ2-5,TRBV20-1,SARHPGVEN
TRBJ2-6,TRBV24-1,ATRATGANVLT
TRBJ1-2,TRBV20-1,SARRGERNYGYT
TRBJ2-3,TRBV7-9,ASTRSTDTQY
TRBJ1-1,TRBV5-6,ASSLLGSWNTEAF
TRBJ1-4,TRBV7-2,ASSLEQGEHH
TRBJ2-3,TRBV6-2/TRBV6-3,ASTDLRGTDTQY
TRBJ2-6,TRBV7-3,ASSLTGSSYEHYVLT
TRBJ1-1,TRBV6-5,ASSYRDTEAF
TRBJ2-3,TRBV19,ASSYITHSGETDTQY
TRBJ1-2,TRBV7-2,ASSLTTAQPRYF
TRBJ1-5,TRBV5-1,ASRFGTGDQPQH
TRBJ1-1,TRBV11-1,ASSPDRENTEAF
TRBJ1-6,TRBV6-5,ASSYGGSHSPLH
TRBJ1-4,TRBV5-1,ASSSLRGGANEKLF
TRBJ2-7,TRBV29-1,SVGARDRRYEQY
TRBJ1-4,TRBV11-1,ASSLGRLRGDLNEKLF
TRBJ1-5,TRBV5-5,ASSYQVRNQPQH
TRBJ1-3,TRBV7-8,ASSVEVEVSSYDIY
TRBJ1-1,TRBV7-2,ASNVGRVNTEAF
TRBJ1-4,TRBV5-6,ASSLYSGRTNEKLF
TRBJ1-5,TRBV20-1,SARYPKQPQH
TRBJ2-3,TRBV12-3/TRBV12-4,ASSATSGGTDTQY
NA,TRBV24-1,ATSGWYFGNGYT
TRBJ2-1,TRBV11-2,ASSPGRGDEQF
TRBJ2-1,TRBV6-2/TRBV6-3,ASLSGTDNEQF
TRBJ1-2,TRBV7-2,ASTRSIRGYT
TRBJ2-2,TRBV20-1,SARTVTDTPGELF
TRBJ2-1,TRBV5-6,ASSFGRGPDNEQF
TRBJ1-3,TRBV5-1,ASSLGQAHSGNTIY
TRBJ1-2,TRBV18,ASSPDRSYGYT
TRBJ2-5,TRBV7-2,ASSLVSETRETQY